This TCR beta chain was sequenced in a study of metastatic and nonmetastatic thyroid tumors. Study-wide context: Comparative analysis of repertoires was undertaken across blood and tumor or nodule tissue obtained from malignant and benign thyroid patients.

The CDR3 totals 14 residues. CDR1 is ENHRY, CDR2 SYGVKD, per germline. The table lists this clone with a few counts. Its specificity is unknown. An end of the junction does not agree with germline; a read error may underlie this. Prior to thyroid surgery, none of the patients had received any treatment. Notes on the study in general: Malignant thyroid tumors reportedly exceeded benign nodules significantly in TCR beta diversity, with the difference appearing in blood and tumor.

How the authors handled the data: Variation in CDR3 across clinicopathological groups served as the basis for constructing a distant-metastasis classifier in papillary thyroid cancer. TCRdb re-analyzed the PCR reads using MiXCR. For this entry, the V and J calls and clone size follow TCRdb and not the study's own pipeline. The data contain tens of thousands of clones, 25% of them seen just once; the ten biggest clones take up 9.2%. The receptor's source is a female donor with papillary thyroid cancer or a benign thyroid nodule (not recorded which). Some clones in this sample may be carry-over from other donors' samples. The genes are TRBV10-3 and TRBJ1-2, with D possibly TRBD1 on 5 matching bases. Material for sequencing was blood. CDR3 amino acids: CAISPGFMSLQRLF. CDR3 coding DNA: TGTGCCATCAGTCCAGGGTTCATGTCTCTCCAAAGGCTCTTC.